The T cell receptor beta chain described here comes from a study of CD8 T cells in Susac syndrome. This clonotype was recorded only once. Negative isolation yielded CD8+ and CD4+ T cells; FACS enriched TEMRA cells. RNA in amounts of 0.5 to 1 ug was reverse transcribed with random hexamers. Amplification of TCR beta CDR3 used immunoSEQ multiplex PCR across 54 Vbeta and 13 Jbeta. TCRdb ran MiXCR on the immunoSEQ multiplex PCR reads and lists one entry per CDR3 protein. The top ten clones hold 0.12% to 0.15% of a sample with approximately 150,000 distinct CDR3 sequences, around 93% of them seen once. This receptor was identified in a human donor in good health. The sample taken for sequencing was CD4+ T cells from PBMCs.

The CDR3 spells CASSLSDRQGSQPQHF. DNA for the CDR3: TGTGCCAGCAGCCTGTCGGACAGGCAAGGTAGTCAGCCCCAGCATTTT. The rearrangement joins TRBV4-2 to TRBJ1-5; 7 nucleotides match TRBD1. This CDR3 contains 16 residues. Germline trimming cut 4 bases from V and 6 bases from J; bases unmatched to any gene: 12. Germline lookup yields CDR1 LGHNA and CDR2 YNFKEQ.